These T cell receptor beta chains were read from a single sample in a study of T cells after posttransplantation cyclophosphamide. Sequencing used immunoSEQ multiplex PCR; TCRdb keeps in-frame clones, though not all of them. Found here are about 34,000 clones, no singletons; the ten largest cover 6.7%. The sequencing input was PBMCs. The receptors were gathered from a woman in her forties or fifties in good health and a related stem cell transplant donor. The CDR3 runs from the conserved cysteine through the conserved F or W. Each record gives: D gene, V gene, clone size, J gene, CDR3 DNA, CDR3 protein. The D gene is left open where the match is weak. Rows give clone size only sometimes, using once, few, many, or a class for an expanded clone.

D gene: .
V gene: TRBV6-5
clone size: many
J gene: TRBJ2-7
CDR3 DNA: TGTGCCAGCAGACCCACAGGGAGGGACGAGCAGTACTTC
CDR3 protein: CASRPTGRDEQYF

D gene: .
V gene: TRBV7-2
clone size: many
J gene: TRBJ2-7
CDR3 DNA: TGTGCCAGCAGGTCATTCTACGAGCAGTACTTC
CDR3 protein: CASRSFYEQYF

D gene: TRBD1
V gene: TRBV11-2
clone size: many
J gene: TRBJ1-5
CDR3 DNA: TGTGCCAGCAGTTCCGACAGGGGCAATCAGCCCCAGCATTTT
CDR3 protein: CASSSDRGNQPQHF

D gene: .
V gene: TRBV9
clone size: few
J gene: TRBJ2-7
CDR3 DNA: TGTGCCAGCAGTCCGGGACACCGTTACGAGCAGTACTTC
CDR3 protein: CASSPGHRYEQYF

D gene: .
V gene: TRBV10-1
clone size: many
J gene: TRBJ1-1
CDR3 DNA: TGCGCCAGCCGGGGGGGCACTGAAGCTTTCTTT
CDR3 protein: CASRGGTEAFF

D gene: TRBD2
V gene: TRBV27
clone size: .
J gene: TRBJ2-5
CDR3 DNA: TGTGCCAGCAGTTTACTCGGACTGGGGGGGGAGACCCAGTACTTC
CDR3 protein: CASSLLGLGGETQYF

D gene: .
V gene: TRBV20-1
clone size: .
J gene: TRBJ2-7
CDR3 DNA: TGCAGTGCTTGGGCCCTAAACGAGCAGTACTTC
CDR3 protein: CSAWALNEQYF

D gene: .
V gene: TRBV4-2
clone size: many
J gene: TRBJ2-3
CDR3 DNA: TGTGCCAGCAGCCAAGACCTCGATACGCAGTATTTT
CDR3 protein: CASSQDLDTQYF

D gene: TRBD2
V gene: TRBV5-6
clone size: many
J gene: TRBJ2-7
CDR3 DNA: TGTGCCAGCAGCTCTCAGCGGGAGGGCTACGAGCAGTACTTC
CDR3 protein: CASSSQREGYEQYF

D gene: TRBD1
V gene: TRBV28
clone size: many
J gene: TRBJ2-7
CDR3 DNA: TGTGCCAGCAGTCCCGGACAGGGGAGGAACTACGAGCAGTACTTC
CDR3 protein: CASSPGQGRNYEQYF

D gene: TRBD2
V gene: TRBV28
clone size: many
J gene: TRBJ2-7
CDR3 DNA: TGTGCCAGCAGTCCCTATGGGACTAGCGGTGCCTACGAGCAGTACTTC
CDR3 protein: CASSPYGTSGAYEQYF

D gene: .
V gene: TRBV5-5
clone size: many
J gene: TRBJ2-1
CDR3 DNA: TGTGCCAGCAGGGCGGGCCTCTACAATGAGCAGTTCTTC
CDR3 protein: CASRAGLYNEQFF

D gene: .
V gene: TRBV10-3
clone size: many
J gene: TRBJ2-5
CDR3 DNA: TGTGCCACCGGCCGCCCCGAGGGTCAAGAGACCCAGTACTTC
CDR3 protein: CATGRPEGQETQYF

D gene: TRBD2
V gene: TRBV10-3
clone size: many
J gene: TRBJ2-7
CDR3 DNA: TGTGCCATCAGTGAGTTGGGACTAGCGGGCCACGAGCAGTACTTC
CDR3 protein: CAISELGLAGHEQYF

D gene: .
V gene: TRBV13
clone size: many
J gene: TRBJ2-7
CDR3 DNA: TGTGCCAGCAGCTTAGGGGGGGGAGCCTACGAGCAGTACTTC
CDR3 protein: CASSLGGGAYEQYF

D gene: .
V gene: TRBV9
clone size: many
J gene: TRBJ2-2
CDR3 DNA: TGTGCCAGCAGCGTGTTCAGGGGTTCCGGGGAGCTGTTTTTT
CDR3 protein: CASSVFRGSGELFF

D gene: TRBD2
V gene: TRBV10-3
clone size: many
J gene: TRBJ2-1
CDR3 DNA: TGTGCCATCAGTGAGCCCTTTGTGGCGGGAGGGAAAAATGAGCAGTTCTTC
CDR3 protein: CAISEPFVAGGKNEQFF

D gene: TRBD2
V gene: TRBV19
clone size: many
J gene: TRBJ2-7
CDR3 DNA: TGTGCCACTGGGGGGGAGCCGCGGTACGAGCAGTACTTC
CDR3 protein: CATGGEPRYEQYF

D gene: .
V gene: TRBV19
clone size: many
J gene: TRBJ1-2
CDR3 DNA: TGTGCCAGTAGTACCGGACCTTCGCGGGGGGGCTATGGCTACACCTTC
CDR3 protein: CASSTGPSRGGYGYTF

D gene: TRBD1
V gene: TRBV6-5
clone size: many
J gene: TRBJ1-1
CDR3 DNA: TGTGCCAGCTCTTCGACAGGGGGCGCGGACACTGAAGCTTTCTTT
CDR3 protein: CASSSTGGADTEAFF

D gene: .
V gene: TRBV5-4
clone size: many
J gene: TRBJ2-7
CDR3 DNA: TGTGCCAGCAGCCGGGGGACCGAGCCCTACGAGCAGTACTTC
CDR3 protein: CASSRGTEPYEQYF

D gene: .
V gene: TRBV6-5
clone size: few
J gene: TRBJ1-4
CDR3 DNA: TGTGCCAGCCGATGGGGCGGATCCACAAATGAAAAACTGTTTTTT
CDR3 protein: CASRWGGSTNEKLFF

D gene: TRBD2
V gene: TRBV30
clone size: many
J gene: TRBJ2-1
CDR3 DNA: TGTGCCTGGAGTGTAGGACTAACTAGCGTCTACAATGAGCAGTTCTTC
CDR3 protein: CAWSVGLTSVYNEQFF

D gene: .
V gene: TRBV11-2
clone size: many
J gene: TRBJ1-2
CDR3 DNA: TGTGCCAGCAGCGGGGCAGGGCTAGGATATGGCTACACCTTC
CDR3 protein: CASSGAGLGYGYTF

D gene: TRBD1
V gene: TRBV15
clone size: many
J gene: TRBJ2-1
CDR3 DNA: TGTGCCACCAGCAGAGGGAGAGGACAGGGGGGCGATGAGCAGTTCTTC
CDR3 protein: CATSRGRGQGGDEQFF

D gene: TRBD1
V gene: TRBV6-1
clone size: many
J gene: TRBJ1-2
CDR3 DNA: TGTGCCAGCAGTGAATCTCCATGGACAGGCACCTTCTATGGCTACACCTTC
CDR3 protein: CASSESPWTGTFYGYTF

D gene: .
V gene: TRBV7-6
clone size: many
J gene: TRBJ1-3
CDR3 DNA: TGTGCCAGCAGCGACTCCGATCTACCTCCGCTTCAATCTGGAAACACCATATATTTT
CDR3 protein: CASSDSDLPPLQSGNTIYF

D gene: .
V gene: TRBV24-1
clone size: many
J gene: TRBJ1-5
CDR3 DNA: TGTGCCACCGTTGTAAGGAGGGGGAAGGGGTGCTATAGCAATCAGCCCCAGCATTTT
CDR3 protein: CATVVRRGKGCYSNQPQHF

D gene: .
V gene: TRBV5-1
clone size: few
J gene: TRBJ1-3
CDR3 DNA: TGCGCCAGCAGCTCGGCCGGGGACACCATATATTTT
CDR3 protein: CASSSAGDTIYF

D gene: TRBD1
V gene: TRBV5-1
clone size: many
J gene: TRBJ1-1
CDR3 DNA: TGCGCCAGCAGCCTGAACCCCGGGACAGCCCATTTGAACACTGAAGCTTTCTTT
CDR3 protein: CASSLNPGTAHLNTEAFF

D gene: TRBD1
V gene: TRBV7-2
clone size: many
J gene: TRBJ1-3
CDR3 DNA: TGTGCCAGCAGCTTAGGGCAGGGGGTAACGACTGGAAACACCATATATTTT
CDR3 protein: CASSLGQGVTTGNTIYF

D gene: .
V gene: TRBV27
clone size: many
J gene: TRBJ2-7
CDR3 DNA: TGTGCCAGCAGTACCGGCAGCAGGAACGAGCAGTACTTC
CDR3 protein: CASSTGSRNEQYF

D gene: .
V gene: TRBV7-8
clone size: many
J gene: TRBJ2-5
CDR3 DNA: TGTGCCAGCAGCTTAGTGCTTCGGAGCGGAGAGACCCAGTACTTC
CDR3 protein: CASSLVLRSGETQYF

D gene: .
V gene: TRBV25-1
clone size: many
J gene: TRBJ2-6
CDR3 DNA: TGTGCCAGCAGAGCATCACAGGGTCAGGGCTCTGGGGCCAACGTCCTGACTTTC
CDR3 protein: CASRASQGQGSGANVLTF

D gene: TRBD2
V gene: TRBV9
clone size: .
J gene: TRBJ2-5
CDR3 DNA: TGTGCCAGCAGCGCCCCAATGGCTAGCGGGCAAAGATTCGGAGAGACCCAGTACTTC
CDR3 protein: CASSAPMASGQRFGETQYF

D gene: TRBD1
V gene: TRBV7-9
clone size: few
J gene: TRBJ2-3
CDR3 DNA: TGTGCCAGCAGCTTCTATGGGACAGGGGCCTCAGATACGCAGTATTTT
CDR3 protein: CASSFYGTGASDTQYF

D gene: TRBD2
V gene: TRBV6-4
clone size: many
J gene: TRBJ2-3
CDR3 DNA: TGTGCCAGCAGTAAAAGCGGGATTAGCACAGATACGCAGTATTTT
CDR3 protein: CASSKSGISTDTQYF